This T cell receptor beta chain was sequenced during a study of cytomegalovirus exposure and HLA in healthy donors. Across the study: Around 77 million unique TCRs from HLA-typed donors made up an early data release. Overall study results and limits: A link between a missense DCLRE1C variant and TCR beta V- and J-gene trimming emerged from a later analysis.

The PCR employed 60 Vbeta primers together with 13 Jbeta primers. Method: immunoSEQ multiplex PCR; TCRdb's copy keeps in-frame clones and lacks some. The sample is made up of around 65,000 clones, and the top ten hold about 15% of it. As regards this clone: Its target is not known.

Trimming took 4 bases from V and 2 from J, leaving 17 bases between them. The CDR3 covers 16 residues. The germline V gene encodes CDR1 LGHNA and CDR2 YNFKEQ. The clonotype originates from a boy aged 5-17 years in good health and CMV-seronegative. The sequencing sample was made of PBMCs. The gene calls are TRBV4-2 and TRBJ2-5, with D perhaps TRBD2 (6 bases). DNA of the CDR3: TGTGCCAGCAGCCTTAACCCGGGGGTGGAACAAGAGACCCAGTACTTC. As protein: CASSLNPGVEQETQYF.